The clone carrying this T cell receptor beta chain was seen many times. No antigen is known for it. The data stem from a study of T cells after posttransplantation cyclophosphamide. Study-wide points: Donor-recipient repertoire similarity was low at 1-2 months, rising over year one.

Libraries were prepared by immunoSEQ multiplex PCR; TCRdb keeps only in-frame clonotypes and omits some of them. Altogether approximately 1,400 clones were found in the sample, and no singletons occur. A marrow graft followed busulfan-fludarabine conditioning, with cyclophosphamide on days +3 and +4. The CDR3 spans 13 residues. V was clipped by 5 bases and J by 1 base, with 8 bases between them. Germline-derived CDR1 and CDR2 are SSHAT and FNYEAQ (reference sequence). This clonotype originated in a male patient aged 30 to 40 who received an allogeneic stem cell transplant from a related donor, was CMV-positive, and had acute GVHD only. Some of the T cells may derive from the graft donor. The specimen comprised PBMCs, sampled after an allogeneic stem cell transplant with post-transplant cyclophosphamide. This chain joins TRBV7-7 and TRBJ2-5; weak D call: TRBD1 (5 bases). The CDR3 loop is CASSQQVQETQYF. The CDR3 nucleotides are TGTGCCAGCAGCCAACAGGTCCAAGAGACCCAGTACTTC.